This TCR beta chain came from a study of vaccination and CD4 T cells after COVID-19. For the study at large: The stimulating agents, overlapping spike peptides, came from SARS-CoV-2, HCoV-NL63, HCoV-OC43 and HCoV-229E.

Trimming left V 0 bases short and J 0 bases short, with 9 bases between. This CDR3 contains 17 residues. Germline CDR1 and CDR2: ENHRY and SYGVKD. With respect to this clonotype: Its target is unknown.

Cultured CD4+ T cells had their DNA profiled by the Oncomine TCR Beta short-read assay. TCRdb reprocessed the PCR reads via MiXCR and lists one record per CDR3 protein. Counted here are 15,000 to 20,000 distinct CDR3 sequences, roughly 73% occurring once; the ten biggest clones make up over 15%. Treatment specified: roughly nine-day PBMC culture with coronavirus spike peptide pools or control peptides (ViraFEST assay). This clonotype originated in a human donor who received a COVID-19 vaccine. This chain uses TRBV10-3 with TRBJ1-6; no firm D call. The material was CD4+ T cells from blood, cultured in vitro, obtained after SARS-CoV-2 vaccination. The CDR3 region has the DNA TGTGCCATCAGTGAGTCGGCCAGGAGCTCCTATAATTCACCCCTCCACTTT. This translates into CAISESARSSYNSPLHF.